Listed here are 20 T cell receptor beta chains from one sample, sequenced in a study of T cells after yellow fever vaccination. TCRdb reanalysed the 5' RACE reads using MiXCR and keeps one entry per CDR3 protein. Counted here are hundreds of thousands of distinct CDR3 sequences, about 17% occurring once; the ten biggest clones make up about 18%. This material consisted of PBMCs, taken before the yellow fever booster vaccination. These receptors were obtained from a man aged 18-30 years who received the YFV17D yellow fever vaccine.

This clonotype was seen only a few times. V usage is TRBV7-2 and J usage is TRBJ2-4, with D possibly matching TRBD2 (5 bases). Trimming left V 7 bases short and J 9 bases short, with 16 bases between. Per germline, CDR1 SGHTA and CDR2 FQGNSA. The CDR3 has 13 residues. The chain's CDR3 is CASTSGFEGIQYF. The CDR3 DNA follows: TGTGCCAGCACCTCGGGGTTCGAGGGCATTCAGTACTTC.

The rearrangement links TRBV7-9 to TRBJ1-1, with D perhaps TRBD1 (5 bases). The CDR3 length is 16 residues. Germline CDR1 SEHNR, CDR2 FQNEAQ (reference sequence). V was shortened by 7 bases and J by 2 bases, with 20 bases between the two germline ends. The CDR3 region is CASTHPARAGNTEAFF. The CDR3 region has the DNA TGTGCCAGCACCCACCCGGCCAGGGCTGGAAACACTGAAGCTTTCTTT.

The chain employs TRBV28 and TRBJ2-7; perhaps TRBD1 as D (6 bases). The V end lost 5 bases, the J end lost 0 bases, and 11 bases lay between the germline ends. Germline CDR1 and CDR2: MDHEN and SYDVKM. This CDR3 comprises 14 residues. CDR3 in DNA: TGTGCCAGCAGTCCGCTACAGGGCTCCTACGAGCAGTACTTC. This gives the protein CASSPLQGSYEQYF.

This clonotype was counted between two and nine times. The chain uses TRBV7-2 and TRBJ2-1, with 9 bases identical to TRBD1. J was trimmed by 0 bases and V by 5 bases; bases with no gene match: 11. The CDR3 loop spans 18 amino acids. Germline loops: CDR1 SGHTA, CDR2 FQGNSA. The CDR3 spells CASSPGPRGQGSYNEQFF. CDR3 DNA sequence: TGTGCCAGCAGCCCTGGCCCCCGGGGACAGGGCTCCTACAATGAGCAGTTCTTC.

This clonotype was observed a handful of times. The J gene is TRBJ2-5, the V gene TRBV4-1; no reliable D call. CDR1 and CDR2 (germline): MGHRA, YSYEKL. The CDR3 consists of 16 residues. With 3 bases removed from V and 2 bases from J, the gap between germline ends came to 16 bases. CDR3 in DNA: TGCGCCAGCAGCCAGTGGCCTGATACTCGTCAAGAGACCCAGTACTTC. Translation gives CASSQWPDTRQETQYF.

This clonotype was counted only a few times. The chain links TRBV15 to TRBJ2-3, with D possibly matching TRBD2 (5 bases). The CDR3 consists of 13 residues. Between the trimmed V and J ends, which lost 1 base and 3 bases, there was a span of 5 bases. Per germline, CDR1 LNHNV and CDR2 YYDKDF (reference sequence). In nucleotides, the CDR3 is TGTGCCACCAGCAGAGGGAGGACAGATACGCAGTATTTT. Amino acids: CATSRGRTDTQYF.

The table lists this clonotype with a few counts. The CDR3 is CSARVLRTSGRLNNEQFF. The CDR3 bases are TGCAGTGCTAGAGTTCTAAGGACTAGCGGGAGGCTCAACAATGAGCAGTTCTTC. The chain has TRBV20-1 and TRBJ2-1, with TRBD2 matching over 14 bases. The germline CDR1 and CDR2 sequences are DFQATT and SNEGSKA (reference sequence). Unmatched junction bases numbered 10, after V lost 1 base and J lost 5 bases. This CDR3 region has 18 residues.

The rearrangement joins TRBV27 to TRBJ1-5; no clear D. The V end lost 4 bases, the J end lost 1 base, and 8 bases lay between the germline ends. Germline-derived CDR1 and CDR2 are MNHEY and SMNVEV (reference sequence). The CDR3 is 14 amino acids. This chain's CDR3 is CASSWGLSNQPQHF. In DNA form, the CDR3 reads TGTGCCAGCAGTTGGGGTTTGAGCAATCAGCCCCAGCATTTT.

The table lists this clonotype with many counts. The V call is TRBV5-1, the J call TRBJ2-3, with 8 bases that match TRBD2. V gave up 4 bases and J gave up 4 bases; unmatched junction bases: 11. Germline V CDR1 and CDR2: SGHRS, YFSETQ. The CDR3 runs 16 residues. The CDR3 DNA sequence: TGCGCCAGCAGCCAGCTGCGGGCGGGGGGTTCAGATACGCAGTATTTT. Protein: CASSQLRAGGSDTQYF.

This clonotype was seen a few times. CDR3 residues: CASSSYRDKEKETQYF. CDR3 DNA: TGTGCCAGCAGCTCCTACCGGGACAAGGAGAAAGAGACCCAGTACTTC. V is TRBV7-6 and J is TRBJ2-5; possible D gene TRBD1, 6 bases. There are 16 residues in the CDR3. Looked up from germline, CDR1 is SGHVS and CDR2 is FNYEAQ. The germline V and J ends were trimmed by 4 bases and 3 bases, with 18 bases remaining between them.

This clonotype was seen repeatedly, ten times or more. The chain employs TRBV10-3 and TRBJ2-6, with no clear D. In germline, CDR1 is ENHRY, CDR2 SYGVKD. The CDR3 runs 13 residues. V lost 8 bases and J lost 3, with 8 bases in between. CDR3 sequence: CAIEQVGANVLTF. CDR3 nucleotides: TGTGCCATCGAGCAGGTTGGGGCCAACGTCCTGACTTTC.

V is TRBV12-3 or TRBV12-4 and J is TRBJ2-5; perhaps TRBD1 as D (6 bases). V shed 5 bases and J shed 0 bases, with 16 bases lying between them. The CDR3 sequence is 16 residues long. The CDR3 here is CASSPRDTADQETQYF. The CDR3 DNA is TGTGCCAGCAGTCCCCGGGACACCGCGGACCAAGAGACCCAGTACTTC.

This chain uses TRBV12-3 or TRBV12-4 with TRBJ1-5; D perhaps matches TRBD1 (6 bases). This CDR3 contains 13 residues. V was pared by 6 bases and J by 7 bases, with 13 bases between. Here the CDR3 DNA reads TGTGCCAGCAGCATGAGAGGGGGGCAGCCCCAGCATTTT. This translates into CASSMRGGQPQHF.

This chain joins TRBV5-1 and TRBJ2-2; TRBD2 aligns across 9 bases. V shed 0 bases and J 2 bases; nucleotides not matched to a gene: 2. The CDR3 totals 16 residues. Germline assignment: CDR1 SGHRS and CDR2 YFSETQ. This CDR3 reads CASSLEAGGNTGELFF. CDR3 coding DNA: TGCGCCAGCAGCTTGGAAGCGGGGGGAAACACCGGGGAGCTGTTTTTT.

This clonotype was seen only a few times. The V and J genes are TRBV24-1 and TRBJ2-2, with 8 positions matching TRBD1. The V and J ends lost 1 base and 7 bases, in that order; junction bases with no gene match: 1. Germline CDR1 and CDR2: KGHDR and SFDVKD. The CDR3 runs 14 residues. The CDR3 loop reads CATSDFGQGGELFF. The CDR3 nucleotides are TGTGCCACCAGTGATTTCGGACAGGGCGGGGAGCTGTTTTTT.

This rearrangement joins TRBV5-1 to TRBJ2-5, with TRBD1 matching over 7 bases. The V gene's germline CDR1 is SGHRS and CDR2 YFSETQ. Trimming cost V 5 bases and J 3 bases; bases outside gene matches: 10. The CDR3 contains 15 residues. The CDR3 sequence: CASRPMDRIEETQYF. The CDR3 DNA reads as TGCGCCAGCAGACCTATGGACAGGATAGAAGAGACCCAGTACTTC.

Only a few counts were recorded for this clonotype. One end of the junction does not line up with germline, which may come from a read error. This chain uses TRBV4-2 with TRBJ2-3; D possibly corresponds to TRBD1 (5 bases). Germline V gives CDR1 LGHNA, CDR2 YNFKEQ. This CDR3 has 16 residues. The CDR3 DNA is TGCGCCAGCAGCCAAGATCATGGCAGGGGCACAGATACGCAGTATTTT. Protein sequence: CASSQDHGRGTDTQYF.

The chain links TRBV3-1 to TRBJ2-3; the D is unclear. CDR3 size: 11 residues. Trimming stripped 2 bases from V and 6 bases from J, with 3 bases between. The germline gives CDR1 LGHDT, CDR2 YNNKEL (reference sequence). In DNA, the CDR3 is TGTGCCAGCAGCCAAATGGATACGCAGTATTTT. Translation: CASSQMDTQYF.

The V gene is TRBV20-1, the J gene TRBJ1-5; D is unclear. Germline V gene sequence: CDR1 DFQATT, CDR2 SNEGSKA (reference sequence). CDR3 length: 12 residues. V shed 0 bases and J shed 5 bases, with 5 bases lying between them. The CDR3 sequence is CSAREGYQPQHF. Written as DNA, the CDR3 is TGCAGTGCTAGAGAAGGGTATCAGCCCCAGCATTTT.

This clonotype occurred a few times. The chain carries TRBV5-1 and TRBJ2-1; possibly TRBD2 for D (5 bases). From germline, CDR1 is SGHRS and CDR2 YFSETQ. Deletions cut 4 bases from V and 1 base from J, with 9 bases between. This CDR3 comprises 14 residues. The CDR3 spells CASSRGISYNEQFF. The CDR3 DNA is TGCGCCAGCAGCCGGGGAATATCCTACAATGAGCAGTTCTTC. Full variable domain (outside the CDR3, taken from reference TRBV5-1 and TRBJ2-1): KAGVTQTPRYLIKTRGQQVTLSCSPISGHRSVSWYQQTPGQGLQFLFEYFSETQRNKGNFPGRFSGRQFSNSRSEMNVSTLELGDSALYLCASSRGISYNEQFFGPGTRLTVL.